The entry below gives a single TCR beta chain sequence along with its context. Its specificity is unknown. The germline V and J ends were trimmed by 4 bases and 4 bases, with 7 bases remaining between them. CDR1 is LGHDT, CDR2 YNNKEL, per germline (reference sequence). The CDR3 runs 13 residues. Unexposed donor CD4+ T cells date from about 2011-2019, before the COVID-19 pandemic. The cells were cultured for over eight days before CD4+ T cells were isolated. Profiling relied on immunoSEQ multiplex PCR, and the TCRdb table lists in-frame clones only, not all of them. The top ten hold about a sixth of the sample, which has approximately 22,000 clones, about two thirds seen once. The sample comes from a study of CD4 T cells in relation to SARS-CoV-2 and coronaviruses. Study summary: TCR beta CDR3s were sequenced after 10-day antigen culture of PBMCs. Findings and caveats of the study: Crossreactive clones expanded significantly less to SARS-CoV-2 than monoreactive clones. This crossreactivity analysis covered spike protein alone, no other viral proteins.

The V call is TRBV3-1 (or the pseudogene TRBV3-2), the J call TRBJ2-2; D may correspond to TRBD1 or TRBD2 (5 bases each). The sequence derives from a human donor in good health. Input material: CD4+ T cells from PBMCs, cultured in vitro. Here the CDR3 reads CASSPGTTGELFF. Written as DNA, the CDR3 is TGTGCCAGCAGCCCCGGGACCACCGGGGAGCTGTTTTTT.